This is a list of T cell receptor beta chains from one sample in a study of response to subunit inactivated influenza vaccine. From the RT-PCR reads, TCRdb called clonotypes with MiXCR, one entry per CDR3 protein. The table records about 650,000 distinct CDR3 sequences, 15% to 18% of them present only once. The sample was PBMCs from blood, taken 12 days after vaccination. The receptors stem from a man aged 45 to 65 who received an inactivated influenza vaccine. The CDR3 runs from the conserved cysteine through the conserved F or W. A D gene is named only where the DNA matches it firmly. Clone sizes are given selectively: once, few, many, or a class where the clone is expanded.

abundance: few
d_gene: -
j_gene: TRBJ2-1
v_gene: TRBV11-2
CDR3aa: CASLGTPYNEQFF
CDR3nt: TGTGCCAGTTTAGGTACTCCCTACAATGAGCAGTTCTTC

abundance: many
d_gene: -
j_gene: TRBJ2-3
v_gene: TRBV5-1
CDR3aa: CASSYGLDTDTQYF
CDR3nt: TGCGCCAGCAGCTACGGACTTGACACAGATACGCAGTATTTT

abundance: few
d_gene: -
j_gene: TRBJ2-1
v_gene: TRBV14
CDR3aa: CASSQKSTRGNEQFF
CDR3nt: TGTGCCAGCAGCCAAAAATCAACCAGGGGAAATGAGCAGTTCTTC

abundance: few
d_gene: TRBD2
j_gene: TRBJ2-7
v_gene: TRBV20-1
CDR3aa: CSARLSSGPISSYEQYF
CDR3nt: TGCAGTGCTAGATTGTCTAGCGGTCCGATCAGCTCCTACGAGCAGTACTTC

abundance: -
d_gene: TRBD2
j_gene: TRBJ2-7
v_gene: TRBV7-2
CDR3aa: CASSTVAGDLYEQYF
CDR3nt: TGTGCCAGCAGCACCGTAGCGGGGGACCTCTACGAGCAGTACTTC

abundance: few
d_gene: -
j_gene: TRBJ2-5
v_gene: TRBV27
CDR3aa: CASSLSTGRGTQYF
CDR3nt: TGTGCCAGCAGTTTATCGACTGGCAGAGGGACCCAGTACTTC

abundance: many
d_gene: -
j_gene: TRBJ1-2
v_gene: TRBV12-3/TRBV12-4
CDR3aa: CASTRTAYGYTF
CDR3nt: TGTGCCAGCACCCGGACAGCCTATGGCTACACCTTC

abundance: many
d_gene: -
j_gene: TRBJ2-3
v_gene: TRBV5-1
CDR3aa: CASSLAFITDTQYF
CDR3nt: TGCGCCAGCAGCTTGGCCTTTATCACAGATACGCAGTATTTT

abundance: few
d_gene: TRBD2
j_gene: TRBJ2-2
v_gene: TRBV10-3
CDR3aa: CAISDGSGAIRATGELFF
CDR3nt: TGTGCCATCAGTGACGGTAGCGGGGCCATCCGGGCGACCGGGGAGCTGTTTTTT

abundance: few
d_gene: -
j_gene: TRBJ2-7
v_gene: TRBV4-3
CDR3aa: CASSQEVAATSQQYF
CDR3nt: TGCGCCAGCAGCCAAGAAGTGGCCGCTACCTCCCAGCAGTACTTC

abundance: few
d_gene: -
j_gene: TRBJ2-7
v_gene: TRBV7-8
CDR3aa: CASSQARVEPYPYEQYF
CDR3nt: TGTGCCAGCAGCCAAGCCAGGGTAGAACCGTATCCCTACGAGCAGTACTTC

abundance: few
d_gene: TRBD1
j_gene: TRBJ2-5
v_gene: TRBV10-3
CDR3aa: CAVSRDRGYETQYF
CDR3nt: TGTGCCGTCTCGAGGGACAGGGGATACGAGACCCAGTACTTC

abundance: -
d_gene: -
j_gene: TRBJ2-7
v_gene: TRBV19
CDR3aa: CASSQQGKHEQYF
CDR3nt: TGTGCCAGTAGCCAGCAGGGGAAGCACGAGCAGTACTTC

abundance: -
d_gene: -
j_gene: TRBJ1-4
v_gene: TRBV4-3
CDR3aa: CASSQEARGKLFF
CDR3nt: TGCGCCAGCAGCCAAGAGGCGCGAGGGAAACTGTTTTTT

abundance: -
d_gene: -
j_gene: TRBJ2-1
v_gene: TRBV27
CDR3aa: CASTRGASSYNEQFF
CDR3nt: TGTGCCAGCACCCGGGGGGCCAGCTCCTACAATGAGCAGTTCTTC

abundance: once
d_gene: -
j_gene: TRBJ2-1
v_gene: TRBV29-1
CDR3aa: CSVISRPVQFF
CDR3nt: TGCAGCGTTATCAGTAGGCCTGTGCAGTTCTTC

abundance: once
d_gene: TRBD1
j_gene: TRBJ1-5
v_gene: TRBV19
CDR3aa: CASTPDRNQPQHF
CDR3nt: TGTGCCAGTACGCCGGACAGGAATCAGCCCCAGCATTTT

abundance: -
d_gene: -
j_gene: TRBJ1-5
v_gene: TRBV30
CDR3aa: CAWSGARNQPQHF
CDR3nt: TGTGCCTGGAGTGGGGCGAGAAATCAGCCCCAGCATTTT